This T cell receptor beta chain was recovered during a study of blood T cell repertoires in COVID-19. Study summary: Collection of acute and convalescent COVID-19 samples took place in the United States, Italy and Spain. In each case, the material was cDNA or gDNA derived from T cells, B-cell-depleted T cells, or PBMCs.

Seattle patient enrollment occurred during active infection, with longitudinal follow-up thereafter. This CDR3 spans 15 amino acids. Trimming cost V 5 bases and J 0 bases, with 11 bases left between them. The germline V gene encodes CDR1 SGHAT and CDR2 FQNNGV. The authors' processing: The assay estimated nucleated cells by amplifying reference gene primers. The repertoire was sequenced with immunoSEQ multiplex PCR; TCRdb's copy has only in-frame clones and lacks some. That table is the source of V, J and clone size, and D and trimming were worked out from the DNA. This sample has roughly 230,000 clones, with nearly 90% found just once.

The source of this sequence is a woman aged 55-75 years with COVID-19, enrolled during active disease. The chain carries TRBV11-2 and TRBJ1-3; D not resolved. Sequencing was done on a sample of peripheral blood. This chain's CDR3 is CASSPHPSSGNTIYF. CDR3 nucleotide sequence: TGTGCCAGCAGCCCGCACCCGAGCTCTGGAAACACCATATATTTT.